The entry that follows covers one T cell receptor beta chain sequence. Compared with germline, one end of the junction differs, possibly owing to a read error. The data were obtained in a study of shared T cell receptors in the human thymus. The CDR3 contains 15 residues. Looked up from germline, CDR1 is SGHRS and CDR2 is YFSETQ. Measured with immunoSEQ multiplex PCR; TCRdb has only the in-frame clones, and not every one. The sample yields hundreds of thousands of clones, approximately 80% seen once. This same sample was also part of a study on human thymus T cells. Per that paper: Resections removed during corrective heart surgery provided the thymus tissue used.

Input material: thymocytes. The receptor was isolated from a boy in the first two years of life with a congenital heart defect. This chain joins TRBV5-1 and TRBJ2-7, with 10 bases aligning to TRBD1. This chain's CDR3 is CASSRPGTGEDTRHF. CDR3 DNA: TGCGCCAGCAGCCGGCCAGGGACAGGGGAAGATACCAGACACTTC.